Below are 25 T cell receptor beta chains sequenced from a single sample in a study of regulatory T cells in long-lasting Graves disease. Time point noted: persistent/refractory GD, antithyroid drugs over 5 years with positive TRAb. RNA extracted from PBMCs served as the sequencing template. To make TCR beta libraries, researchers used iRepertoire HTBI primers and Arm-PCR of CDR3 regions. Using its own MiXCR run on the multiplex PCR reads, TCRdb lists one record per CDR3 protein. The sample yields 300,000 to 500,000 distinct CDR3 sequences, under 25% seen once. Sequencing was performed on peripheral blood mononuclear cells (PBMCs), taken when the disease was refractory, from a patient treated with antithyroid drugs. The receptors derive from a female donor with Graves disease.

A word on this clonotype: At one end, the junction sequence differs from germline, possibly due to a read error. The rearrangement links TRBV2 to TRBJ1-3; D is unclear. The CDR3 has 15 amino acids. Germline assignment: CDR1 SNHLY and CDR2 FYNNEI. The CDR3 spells CASSSGRPPGNAIYF. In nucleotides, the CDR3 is TGTGCCAGCAGTTCAGGAAGACCGCCCGGAAACGCCATATATTTT. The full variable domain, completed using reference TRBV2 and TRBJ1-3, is EPEVTQTPSHQVTQMGQEVILRCVPISNHLYFYWYRQILGQKVEFLVSFYNNEISEKSEIFDDQFSVERPDGSNFTLKIRSTKLEDSAMYFCASSSGRPPGNAIYFGEGSWLTVV.

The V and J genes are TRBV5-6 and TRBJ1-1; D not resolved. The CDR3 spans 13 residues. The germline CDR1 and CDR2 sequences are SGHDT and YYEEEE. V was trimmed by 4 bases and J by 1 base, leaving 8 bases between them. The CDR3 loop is CASSRLSNTEAFF. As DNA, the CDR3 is TGTGCCAGCAGCAGACTTTCGAACACTGAAGCTTTCTTT.

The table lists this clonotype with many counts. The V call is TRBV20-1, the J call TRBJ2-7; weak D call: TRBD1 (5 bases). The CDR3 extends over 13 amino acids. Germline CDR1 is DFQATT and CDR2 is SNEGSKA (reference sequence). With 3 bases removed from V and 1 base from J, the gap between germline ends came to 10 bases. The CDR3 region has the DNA TGCAGTGCTAGGGACACCGAATCCTACGAGCAGTACTTC. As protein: CSARDTESYEQYF.

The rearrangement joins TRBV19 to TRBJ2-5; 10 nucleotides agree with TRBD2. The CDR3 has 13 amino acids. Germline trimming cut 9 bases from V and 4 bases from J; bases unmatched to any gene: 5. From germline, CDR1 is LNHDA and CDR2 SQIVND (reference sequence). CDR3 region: CAREREGLETQYF. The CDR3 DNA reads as TGTGCCAGGGAGCGGGAGGGCCTAGAGACCCAGTACTTC.

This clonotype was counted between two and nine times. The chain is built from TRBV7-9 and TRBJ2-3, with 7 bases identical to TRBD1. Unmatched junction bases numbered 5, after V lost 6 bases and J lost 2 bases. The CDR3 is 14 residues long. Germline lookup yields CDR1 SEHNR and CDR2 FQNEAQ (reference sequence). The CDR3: CASSNDRDTDTQYF. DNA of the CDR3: TGTGCCAGCAGTAATGACAGGGACACAGATACGCAGTATTTT.

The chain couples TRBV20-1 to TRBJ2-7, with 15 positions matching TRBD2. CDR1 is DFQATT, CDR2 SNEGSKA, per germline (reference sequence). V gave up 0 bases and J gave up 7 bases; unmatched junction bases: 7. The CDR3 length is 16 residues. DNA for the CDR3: TGCAGTGCTAGAGACCAGGGACTAGCGGGAGGTTGGGAGCAGTACTTC. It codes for CSARDQGLAGGWEQYF.

The CDR3 nucleotides read TGTGCCAGCAGTTTAACGGCAGCCATTAATGAGCAGTTCTTC. It specifies CASSLTAAINEQFF. The chain uses TRBV27 and TRBJ2-1, with D hard to call. Germline CDR1 and CDR2: MNHEY and SMNVEV (reference sequence). V lost 2 bases and J 7 bases, leaving 12 bases between the germline ends. This CDR3 has 14 residues.

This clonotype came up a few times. The CDR3 region has the DNA TGTGCCAGCTCACCGTCCGACAAAGCCTACGAGCAGTACTTC. Its protein product is CASSPSDKAYEQYF. The rearrangement joins TRBV18 to TRBJ2-7; no clear D. Trimming removed 3 bases at V and 2 bases at J, with 11 bases between. Germline loops: CDR1 KGHSH, CDR2 LQKENI. This CDR3 spans 14 amino acids.

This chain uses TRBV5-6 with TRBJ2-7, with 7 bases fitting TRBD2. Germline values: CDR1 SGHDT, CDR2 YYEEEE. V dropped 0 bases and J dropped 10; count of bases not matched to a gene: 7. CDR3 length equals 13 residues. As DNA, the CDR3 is TGTGCCAGCAGCTTGGAAGCGGGGCTCGATCAGTACTTC. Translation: CASSLEAGLDQYF.

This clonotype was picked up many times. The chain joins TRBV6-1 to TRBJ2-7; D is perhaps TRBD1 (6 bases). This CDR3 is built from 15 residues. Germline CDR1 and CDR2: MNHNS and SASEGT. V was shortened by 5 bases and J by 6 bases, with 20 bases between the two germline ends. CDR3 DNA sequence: TGTGCCAGCAGTAGCCTAGGGGACAAAGGAGGCGAGCAGTACTTC. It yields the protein CASSSLGDKGGEQYF.

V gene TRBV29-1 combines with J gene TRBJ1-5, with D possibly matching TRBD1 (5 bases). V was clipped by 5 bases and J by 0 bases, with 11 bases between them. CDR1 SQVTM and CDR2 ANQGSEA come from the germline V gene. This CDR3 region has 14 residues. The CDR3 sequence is CSVLETASNQPQHF. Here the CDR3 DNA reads TGCAGCGTTCTGGAGACAGCTAGCAATCAGCCCCAGCATTTT.

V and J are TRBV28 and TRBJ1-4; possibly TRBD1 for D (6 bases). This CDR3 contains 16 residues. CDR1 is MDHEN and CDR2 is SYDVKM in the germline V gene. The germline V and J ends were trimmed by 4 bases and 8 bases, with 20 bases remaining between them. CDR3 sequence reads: CASSSLLGGLGEKLFF. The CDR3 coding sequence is TGTGCCAGCAGTTCATTGTTGGGGGGCCTGGGGGAAAAACTGTTTTTT.

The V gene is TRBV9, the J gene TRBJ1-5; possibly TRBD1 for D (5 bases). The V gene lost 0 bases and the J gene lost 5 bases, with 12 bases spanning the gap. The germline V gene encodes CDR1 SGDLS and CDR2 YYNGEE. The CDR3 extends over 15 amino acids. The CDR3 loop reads CASSVDGGNHQPQHF. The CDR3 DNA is TGTGCCAGCAGCGTAGACGGGGGTAATCATCAGCCCCAGCATTTT.

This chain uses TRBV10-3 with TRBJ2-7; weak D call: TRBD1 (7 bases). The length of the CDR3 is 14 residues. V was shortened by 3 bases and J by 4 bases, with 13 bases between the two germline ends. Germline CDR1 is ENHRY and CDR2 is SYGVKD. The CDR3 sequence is CAISDIQGTYEQYF. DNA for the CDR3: TGTGCCATCAGTGATATACAGGGGACTTACGAGCAGTACTTC.

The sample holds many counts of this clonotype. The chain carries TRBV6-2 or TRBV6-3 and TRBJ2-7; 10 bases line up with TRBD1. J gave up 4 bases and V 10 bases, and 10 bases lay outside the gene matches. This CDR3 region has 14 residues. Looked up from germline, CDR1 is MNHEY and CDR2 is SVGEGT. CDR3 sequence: CATADRGGLYEQYF. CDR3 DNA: TGTGCCACCGCGGACAGGGGGGGTTTGTACGAGCAGTACTTC.

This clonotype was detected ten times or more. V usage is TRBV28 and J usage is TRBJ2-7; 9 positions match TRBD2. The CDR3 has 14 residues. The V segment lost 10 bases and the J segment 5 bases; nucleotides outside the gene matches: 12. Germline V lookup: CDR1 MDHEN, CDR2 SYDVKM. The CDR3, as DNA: TGTGCCACCGGAAAAATAGCGGGAGCCCACGAGCAGTACTTC. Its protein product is CATGKIAGAHEQYF.

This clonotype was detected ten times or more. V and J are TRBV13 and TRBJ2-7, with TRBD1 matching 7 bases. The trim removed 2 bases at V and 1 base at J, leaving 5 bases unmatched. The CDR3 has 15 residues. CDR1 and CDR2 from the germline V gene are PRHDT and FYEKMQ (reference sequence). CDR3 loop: CASSLTGTDSYEQYF. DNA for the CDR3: TGTGCCAGCAGCTTAACCGGGACAGATTCCTACGAGCAGTACTTC.

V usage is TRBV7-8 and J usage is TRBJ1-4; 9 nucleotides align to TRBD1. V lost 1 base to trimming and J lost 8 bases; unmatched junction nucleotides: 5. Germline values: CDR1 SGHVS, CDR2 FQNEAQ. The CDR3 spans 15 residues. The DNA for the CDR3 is TGTGCCAGCAGCTTAGGCGGGGGGACAGGGGAAAAACTGTTTTTT. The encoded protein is CASSLGGGTGEKLFF.

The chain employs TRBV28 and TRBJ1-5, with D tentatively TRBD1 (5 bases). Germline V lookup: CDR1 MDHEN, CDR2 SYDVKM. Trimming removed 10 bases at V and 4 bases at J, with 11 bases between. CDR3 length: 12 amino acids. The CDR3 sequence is CATRTTNQPQHF. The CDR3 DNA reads TGTGCCACCAGGACAACAAATCAGCCCCAGCATTTT. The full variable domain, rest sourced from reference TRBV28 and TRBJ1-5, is DVKVTQSSRYLVKRTGEKVFLECVQDMDHENMFWYRQDPGLGLRLIYFSYDVKMKEKGDIPEGYSVSREKKERFSLILESASTNQTSMYLCATRTTNQPQHFGDGTRLSIL.

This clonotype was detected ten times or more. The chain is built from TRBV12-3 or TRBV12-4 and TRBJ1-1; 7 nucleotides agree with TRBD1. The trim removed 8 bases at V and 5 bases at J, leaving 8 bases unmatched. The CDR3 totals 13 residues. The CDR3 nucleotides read TGTGCCAGCGGTCGGACAGGTTCGACTGAAGCTTTCTTT. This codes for CASGRTGSTEAFF.

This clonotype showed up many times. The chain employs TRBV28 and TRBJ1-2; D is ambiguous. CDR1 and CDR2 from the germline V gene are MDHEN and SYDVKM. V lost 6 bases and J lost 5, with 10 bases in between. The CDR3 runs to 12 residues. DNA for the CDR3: TGTGCCAGCAGCGGGAAACCTTATGGCTACACCTTC. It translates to CASSGKPYGYTF.

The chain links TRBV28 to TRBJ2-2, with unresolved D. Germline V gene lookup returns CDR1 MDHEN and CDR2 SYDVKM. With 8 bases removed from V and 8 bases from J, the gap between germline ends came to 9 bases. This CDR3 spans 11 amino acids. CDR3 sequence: CASGDFGELFF. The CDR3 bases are TGTGCCAGCGGGGATTTTGGGGAGCTGTTTTTT.

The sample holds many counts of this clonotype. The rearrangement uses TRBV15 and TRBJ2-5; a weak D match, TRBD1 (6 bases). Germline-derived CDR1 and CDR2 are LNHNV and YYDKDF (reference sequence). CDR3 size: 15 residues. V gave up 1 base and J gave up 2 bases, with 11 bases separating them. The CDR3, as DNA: TGTGCCACCAGCAGAGGGGGGACACTACAAGAGACCCAGTACTTC. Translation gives CATSRGGTLQETQYF.

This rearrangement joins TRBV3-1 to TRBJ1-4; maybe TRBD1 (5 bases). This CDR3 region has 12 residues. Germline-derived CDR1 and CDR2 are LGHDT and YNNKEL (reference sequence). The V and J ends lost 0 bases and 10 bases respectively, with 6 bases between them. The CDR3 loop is CASSQETGKLFF. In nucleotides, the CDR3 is TGTGCCAGCAGCCAAGAAACAGGAAAACTGTTTTTT.

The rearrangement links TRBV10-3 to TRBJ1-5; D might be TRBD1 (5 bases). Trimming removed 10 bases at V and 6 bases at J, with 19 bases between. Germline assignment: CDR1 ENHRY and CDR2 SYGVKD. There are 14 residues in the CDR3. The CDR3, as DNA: TGTGCCAGCCGGGGGGTCGGGGACGGTCAGCCCCAGCATTTT. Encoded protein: CASRGVGDGQPQHF.